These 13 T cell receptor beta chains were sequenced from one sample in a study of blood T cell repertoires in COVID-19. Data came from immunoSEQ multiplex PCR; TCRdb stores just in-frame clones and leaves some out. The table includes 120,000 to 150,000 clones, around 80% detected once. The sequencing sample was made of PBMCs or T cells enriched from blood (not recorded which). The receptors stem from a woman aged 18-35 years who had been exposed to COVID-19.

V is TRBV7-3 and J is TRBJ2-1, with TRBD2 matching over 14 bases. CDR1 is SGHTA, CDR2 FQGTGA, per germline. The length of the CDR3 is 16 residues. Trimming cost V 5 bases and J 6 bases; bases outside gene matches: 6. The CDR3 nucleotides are TGTGCCAGCAGCCTCACCGGACTAGCGGGAGGCAATGAGCAGTTCTTC. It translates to CASSLTGLAGGNEQFF. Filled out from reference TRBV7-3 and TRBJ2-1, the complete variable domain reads GAGVSQTPSNKVTEKGKYVELRCDPISGHTALYWYRQSLGQGPEFLIYFQGTGAADDSGLPNDRFFAVRPEGSVSTLKIQRTERGDSAVYLCASSLTGLAGGNEQFFGPGTRLTVL.

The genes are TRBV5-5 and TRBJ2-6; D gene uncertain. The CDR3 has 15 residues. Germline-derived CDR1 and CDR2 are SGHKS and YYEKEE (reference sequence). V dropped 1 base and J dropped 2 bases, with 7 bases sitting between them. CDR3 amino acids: CASSLRLPGANVLTF. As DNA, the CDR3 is TGTGCCAGCAGCTTGAGACTCCCTGGGGCCAACGTCCTGACTTTC.

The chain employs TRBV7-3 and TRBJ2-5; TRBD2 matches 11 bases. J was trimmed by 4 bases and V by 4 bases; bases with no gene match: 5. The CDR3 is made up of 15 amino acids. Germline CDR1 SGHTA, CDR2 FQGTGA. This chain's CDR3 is CASSSGTSGSETQYF. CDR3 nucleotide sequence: TGTGCCAGCAGCTCCGGGACTAGCGGTTCAGAGACCCAGTACTTC.

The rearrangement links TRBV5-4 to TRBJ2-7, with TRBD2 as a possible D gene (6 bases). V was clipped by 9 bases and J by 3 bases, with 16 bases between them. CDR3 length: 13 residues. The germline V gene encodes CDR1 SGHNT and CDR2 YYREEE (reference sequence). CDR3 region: CATDLGLLYEQYF. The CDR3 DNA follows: TGTGCCACCGATTTGGGACTGCTCTACGAGCAGTACTTC.

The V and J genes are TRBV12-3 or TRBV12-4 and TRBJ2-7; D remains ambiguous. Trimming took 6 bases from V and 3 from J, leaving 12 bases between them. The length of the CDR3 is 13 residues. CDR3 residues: CASRASADYEQYF. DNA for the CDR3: TGTGCCAGCAGGGCAAGCGCCGACTACGAGCAGTACTTC.

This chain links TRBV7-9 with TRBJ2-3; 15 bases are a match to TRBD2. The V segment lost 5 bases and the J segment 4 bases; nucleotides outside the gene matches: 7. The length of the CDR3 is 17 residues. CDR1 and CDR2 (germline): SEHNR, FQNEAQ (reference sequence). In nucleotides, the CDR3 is TGTGCCAGCAGCCCCGGACTAGCGGGAGGGCCTGCAGATACGCAGTATTTT. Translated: CASSPGLAGGPADTQYF.

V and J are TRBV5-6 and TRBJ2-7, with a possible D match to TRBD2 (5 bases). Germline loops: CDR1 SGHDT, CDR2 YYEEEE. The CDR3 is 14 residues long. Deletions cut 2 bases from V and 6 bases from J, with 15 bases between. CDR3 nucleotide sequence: TGTGCCAGCAGCTTAAGGGAGAAGGGTTTCGAGCAGTACTTC. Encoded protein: CASSLREKGFEQYF. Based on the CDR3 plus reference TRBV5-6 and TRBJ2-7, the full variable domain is DAGVTQSPTHLIKTRGQQVTLRCSPKSGHDTVSWYQQALGQGPQFIFQYYEEEERQRGNFPDRFSGHQFPNYSSELNVNALLLGDSALYLCASSLREKGFEQYFGPGTRLTVT.

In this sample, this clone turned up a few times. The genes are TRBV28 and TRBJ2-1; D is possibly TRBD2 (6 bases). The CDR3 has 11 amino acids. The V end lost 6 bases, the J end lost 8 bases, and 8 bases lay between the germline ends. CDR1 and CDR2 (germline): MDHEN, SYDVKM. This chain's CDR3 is CASRTSYEQFF. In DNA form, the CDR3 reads TGTGCCAGCAGAACTAGCTATGAGCAGTTCTTC.

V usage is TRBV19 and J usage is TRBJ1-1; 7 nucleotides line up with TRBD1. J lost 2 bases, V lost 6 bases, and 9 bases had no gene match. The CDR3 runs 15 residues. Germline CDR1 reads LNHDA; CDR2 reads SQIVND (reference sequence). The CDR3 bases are TGTGCCAGTAGGGGACGGGACAGTAGAAACACTGAAGCTTTCTTT. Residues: CASRGRDSRNTEAFF.

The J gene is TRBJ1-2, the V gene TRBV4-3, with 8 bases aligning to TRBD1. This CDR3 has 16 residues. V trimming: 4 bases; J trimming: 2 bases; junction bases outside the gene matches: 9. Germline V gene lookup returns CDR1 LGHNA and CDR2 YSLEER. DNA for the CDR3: TGCGCCAGCAGCCCAAGTACAGACAGGGGCAACTATGGCTACACCTTC. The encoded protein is CASSPSTDRGNYGYTF.

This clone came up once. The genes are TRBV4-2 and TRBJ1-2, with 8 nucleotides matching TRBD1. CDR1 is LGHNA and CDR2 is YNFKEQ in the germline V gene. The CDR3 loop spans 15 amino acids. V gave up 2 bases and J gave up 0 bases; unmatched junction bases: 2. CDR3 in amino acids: CASSQQGATNYGYTF. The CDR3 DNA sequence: TGTGCCAGCAGCCAACAGGGGGCGACTAACTATGGCTACACCTTC.

CDR3 sequence (DNA): TGTGCCAGCAGCGCAGGGGGGACTCAGTACTTC. This translates into CASSAGGTQYF. This chain connects TRBV7-9 to TRBJ2-4; maybe TRBD1 (7 bases). Germline V gene data show CDR1 as SEHNR and CDR2 as FQNEAQ (reference sequence). CDR3 length equals 11 residues. V was shortened by 5 bases and J by 12 bases, with 11 bases between the two germline ends.

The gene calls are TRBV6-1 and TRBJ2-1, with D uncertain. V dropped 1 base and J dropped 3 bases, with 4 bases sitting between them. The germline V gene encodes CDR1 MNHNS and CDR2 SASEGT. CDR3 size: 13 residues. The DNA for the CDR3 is TGTGCCAGCAGTGAAGTCCTCTACAATGAGCAGTTCTTC. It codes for CASSEVLYNEQFF.